The source of this T cell receptor beta chain is a study of Graves' ophthalmopathy and Graves' hyperthyroidism. Study information: Peripheral blood collection took place at initial diagnosis, before any treatment. Whole-study findings and limits: Discriminating ophthalmopathy from stable hyperthyroidism, a 13-signature model attained a sensitivity of approximately 90% and a specificity of about 81%. Blood also carried most expanded thyroid clonotypes exceeding 0.001 frequency.

Turning to this clonotype: The antigen is unknown. A much larger clonotype is one base distant, so this may be a read error. Here the CDR3 omits its conserved ending phenylalanine or tryptophan, so a read error is the likely source.

For repertoire sequencing, the TCR beta CDR3 regions were amplified from RNA transcripts. The first-round RT-PCR employed HTBI primers together with the Qiagen OneStep RT-PCR kit. A multiplex PCR was then performed as the second round. MiXCR, run by TCRdb on the multiplex PCR reads, gives a single entry per CDR3 protein. There are some 750,000 distinct CDR3 sequences in the sample; 40% occur only once, and about 40% lies in the top ten. Germline assignment: CDR1 SEHNR and CDR2 FQNEAQ (reference sequence). V was shortened by 3 bases and J by 4 bases, with 10 bases between the two germline ends. The CDR3 is 14 amino acids.

This clonotype was sampled from an adult man with Graves' ophthalmopathy. The V gene is TRBV7-9, the J gene TRBJ1-3, with D perhaps matching TRBD1 (5 bases). Sequenced input: peripheral blood. The CDR3 here is CASSLGGRGNTIYS. As DNA, the CDR3 is TGTGCCAGCAGCTTGGGGGGAAGAGGAAACACCATATATTCT.